Presented here are 22 T cell receptor beta chains from one specimen sequenced in a study of T-cell memory formation after mild COVID-19. TCRdb processed the 5' RACE reads anew with MiXCR; each CDR3 protein has one entry. Of hundreds of thousands of distinct CDR3 sequences in the sample, roughly 22% were seen once. The sample consisted of PBMCs or a T cell subset sorted from them (not recorded which). These receptors were collected from an adult woman who had mild COVID-19 (a few samples of this study predate the infection). Cell type and time point are not known.

This chain joins TRBV4-3 and TRBJ2-1; 7 positions match TRBD2. The CDR3 is 14 amino acids. Unmatched junction bases numbered 5, after V lost 4 bases and J lost 5 bases. Looked up from germline, CDR1 is LGHNA and CDR2 is YSLEER. This CDR3 reads CASSLGLLNNEQFF. DNA of the CDR3: TGCGCCAGCAGCCTGGGACTACTCAACAATGAGCAGTTCTTC.

On this clonotype itself: A much bigger clone sits one base away, suggesting this may be a read error. The rearrangement joins TRBV6-2 or TRBV6-3 to TRBJ2-5; 11 bases are shared with TRBD2. V lost 6 bases to trimming and J lost 1 base; unmatched junction nucleotides: 4. Per the germline V gene, CDR1 is MNHEY and CDR2 is SVGEGT. The CDR3 is made up of 15 amino acids. The CDR3 sequence is CASSKTSGVQETQYF. CDR3 nucleotide sequence: TGTGCCAGCAGCAAGACTAGCGGGGTCCAAGAGACCCAGTACTTC.

This chain uses TRBV5-1 with TRBJ2-5, with a possible D match to TRBD2 (5 bases). The germline V and J ends were trimmed by 1 base and 8 bases, with 18 bases remaining between them. Per germline, CDR1 SGHRS and CDR2 YFSETQ. The CDR3 extends over 15 amino acids. CDR3 nucleotide sequence: TGCGCCAGCAGCTTGAGAGGGCCGCCGGGGTGTACCCAGTACTTC. This codes for CASSLRGPPGCTQYF.

The chain joins TRBV20-1 to TRBJ2-7; unclear D gene. CDR3 length equals 14 residues. In germline, CDR1 is DFQATT, CDR2 SNEGSKA (reference sequence). This CDR3 is CSRKSCLLVYEQYF. The CDR3 bases are TGCAGCCGAAAGAGTTGTCTACTGGTCTACGAGCAGTACTTC.

The genes are TRBV4-2 and TRBJ2-7; no clear D. The V gene's germline CDR1 is LGHNA and CDR2 YNFKEQ. CDR3 length: 16 amino acids. The V and J ends lost 0 bases and 1 base respectively, with 13 bases between them. CDR3 DNA sequence: TGTGCCAGCAGCCAAGAGGCTCGGGTCCTGTCCTACGAGCAGTACTTC. It specifies CASSQEARVLSYEQYF.

This clonotype showed up just a few times. V gene TRBV24-1 combines with J gene TRBJ2-3; D remains ambiguous. The CDR3 sequence is 18 residues long. CDR1 is KGHDR and CDR2 is SFDVKD in the germline V gene. V shed 3 bases and J shed 2 bases, with 20 bases lying between them. The CDR3 sequence: CATSDPSRNLPFTDTQYF. As DNA, the CDR3 is TGTGCCACCAGTGATCCCTCTCGGAACCTCCCCTTCACAGATACGCAGTATTTT.

This clonotype was seen repeatedly, ten times or more. This chain uses TRBV18 with TRBJ2-7; 10 nucleotides line up with TRBD1. This CDR3 contains 14 residues. V was clipped by 8 bases and J by 1 base; unmatched bases: 5. Germline CDR1 and CDR2: KGHSH and LQKENI. The DNA of the CDR3 is TGTGCCAGCAGCCCGGGACAGGGGTCCTACGAGCAGTACTTC. Its translation is CASSPGQGSYEQYF.

CDR3 region: CSAIGQPHDYGYTF. Here the CDR3 DNA reads TGCAGTGCTATCGGACAGCCCCATGACTATGGCTACACCTTC. V gene TRBV20-1 combines with J gene TRBJ1-2; a possible D gene is TRBD1 (6 bases). CDR1 is DFQATT, CDR2 SNEGSKA, per germline (reference sequence). The CDR3 has 14 amino acids. The V gene lost 4 bases and the J gene lost 3 bases, with 15 bases spanning the gap.

This clonotype was seen a handful of times. The chain employs TRBV5-6 and TRBJ2-2; the D gene is possibly TRBD2 (6 bases). The CDR3 has 14 amino acids. Deletions cut 2 bases from V and 5 bases from J, with 10 bases between. Germline V lookup: CDR1 SGHDT, CDR2 YYEEEE. The CDR3 DNA reads TGTGCCAGCAGCTTCGGGACTGAGACCGGGGAGCTGTTTTTT. This translates into CASSFGTETGELFF.

The chain uses TRBV27 and TRBJ1-1; no reliable D call. V lost 2 bases to trimming and J lost 4 bases, with 14 bases between them. CDR3 length equals 15 residues. The germline gives CDR1 MNHEY, CDR2 SMNVEV (reference sequence). CDR3 sequence (DNA): TGTGCCAGCAGTTTAATGTGGGGAGGTGCCACTGAAGCTTTCTTT. Translation: CASSLMWGGATEAFF.

This clonotype was detected a few times. The chain employs TRBV7-6 and TRBJ2-2; possible D gene TRBD1, 6 bases. Germline CDR1 SGHVS, CDR2 FNYEAQ. The V gene lost 1 base and the J gene lost 3 bases, with 9 bases spanning the gap. This CDR3 region has 15 residues. CDR3 sequence: CASSLGRGYTGELFF. Written as DNA, the CDR3 is TGTGCCAGCAGCTTAGGAAGGGGGTACACCGGGGAGCTGTTTTTT.

The CDR3 DNA follows: TGTGCCAGCAGTACAGAATTGAACACTGAAGCTTTCTTT. Its protein product is CASSTELNTEAFF. The gene calls are TRBV6-5 and TRBJ1-1; D remains unclear. Looked up from germline, CDR1 is MNHEY and CDR2 is SVGAGI. This CDR3 has 13 amino acids. The ends were cut back, 5 bases at V and 0 bases at J, with 7 bases in the middle.

This clonotype was detected a few times. The chain carries TRBV14 and TRBJ2-1; no definite D call. Germline CDR1 and CDR2: SGHDN and FVKESK. Deletions cut 6 bases from V and 0 bases from J, with 15 bases between. This CDR3 comprises 16 residues. CDR3 in amino acids: CASSSRGGFSYNEQFF. CDR3 coding DNA: TGTGCCAGCAGTAGCCGAGGCGGCTTCTCCTACAATGAGCAGTTCTTC.

There are a few counts of this clonotype. The chain couples TRBV11-2 to TRBJ2-7; D not resolved. Trimming shortened V by 5 bases and J by 6 bases, and 11 bases separated the two germline ends. The CDR3 sequence is 12 residues long. Germline V gene lookup returns CDR1 SGHAT and CDR2 FQNNGV. The CDR3 protein is CASSPPYLEQYF. Here the CDR3 DNA reads TGTGCCAGCAGCCCCCCGTATCTCGAGCAGTACTTC.

V usage is TRBV20-1 and J usage is TRBJ2-7; TRBD2 is a possible D gene (7 bases). CDR1 DFQATT and CDR2 SNEGSKA come from the germline V gene (reference sequence). The CDR3 is 13 residues long. V lost 1 base, J lost 6 bases, and 13 bases lay in between. This chain's CDR3 is CSARGTGRGEQYF. CDR3 DNA: TGCAGTGCTAGAGGTACAGGGAGGGGCGAGCAGTACTTC.

This clonotype has just a few counts. The rearrangement joins TRBV15 to TRBJ2-7; TRBD2 matches at 7 bases. V was clipped by 5 bases and J by 2 bases; unmatched bases: 6. The CDR3 loop spans 14 amino acids. Germline CDR1 is LNHNV and CDR2 is YYDKDF (reference sequence). CDR3 residues: CATSGGDLPYEQYF. CDR3 bases: TGTGCCACCAGCGGGGGGGATCTCCCCTACGAGCAGTACTTC. The whole variable domain, remainder taken from reference TRBV15 and TRBJ2-7, is DAMVIQNPRYQVTQFGKPVTLSCSQTLNHNVMYWYQQKSSQAPKLLFHYYDKDFNNEADTPDNFQSRRPNTSFCFLDIRSPGLGDTAMYLCATSGGDLPYEQYFGPGTRLTVT.

The CDR3 DNA sequence: TGCGCCAGCAGTCGTAGCGGCCTCACAGATACGCAGTATTTT. The encoded protein is CASSRSGLTDTQYF. The chain uses TRBV4-1 and TRBJ2-3, with D tentatively TRBD2 (6 bases). With 6 bases removed from V and 2 bases from J, the gap between germline ends came to 12 bases. CDR1 and CDR2 from the germline V gene are MGHRA and YSYEKL. The CDR3 runs 14 residues.

The genes are TRBV20-1 and TRBJ2-5; 8 positions match TRBD2. The CDR3 is 15 residues long. The germline CDR1 and CDR2 sequences are DFQATT and SNEGSKA (reference sequence). J was trimmed by 2 bases and V by 3 bases; bases with no gene match: 8. The CDR3 DNA reads as TGCAGTGCTAGCGGGGGCGGACTAGCTCAAGAGACCCAGTACTTC. Translation gives CSASGGGLAQETQYF.

The table lists this clonotype with many counts. The chain has TRBV2 and TRBJ2-3; TRBD2 agrees at 8 bases. V was clipped by 10 bases and J by 5 bases; unmatched bases: 11. This CDR3 contains 14 residues. Looked up from germline, CDR1 is SNHLY and CDR2 is FYNNEI. The CDR3, as DNA: TGTGCCATAACGGCGGGGGGCCGGGGAGATACGCAGTATTTT. Translating it yields CAITAGGRGDTQYF. The entire variable domain, with the rest obtained from reference TRBV2 and TRBJ2-3, is as follows: EPEVTQTPSHQVTQMGQEVILRCVPISNHLYFYWYRQILGQKVEFLVSFYNNEISEKSEIFDDQFSVERPDGSNFTLKIRSTKLEDSAMYFCAITAGGRGDTQYFGPGTRLTVL.

The chain has TRBV6-5 and TRBJ1-2, with 8 bases matching TRBD1. Germline trimming cut 6 bases from V and 7 bases from J; bases unmatched to any gene: 16. Germline lookup yields CDR1 MNHEY and CDR2 SVGAGI. The CDR3 consists of 16 residues. The CDR3 protein is CASSPSWPGQAVGYTF. CDR3 nucleotides: TGTGCCAGCAGCCCAAGCTGGCCGGGACAGGCAGTTGGCTACACCTTC.

The chain recombines TRBV7-9 with TRBJ1-1; maybe TRBD1 (6 bases). There are 15 residues in the CDR3. In germline, CDR1 is SEHNR, CDR2 FQNEAQ (reference sequence). The V and J ends lost 0 bases and 0 bases respectively, with 8 bases between them. As DNA, the CDR3 is TGTGCCAGCAGCTTAGCGCAGGGGATGAACACTGAAGCTTTCTTT. It is translated as CASSLAQGMNTEAFF.

V is TRBV7-9 and J is TRBJ2-7; the match to TRBD1 covers 8 bases. The V gene's germline CDR1 is SEHNR and CDR2 FQNEAQ (reference sequence). There are 15 residues in the CDR3. V shed 5 bases and J 6 bases; nucleotides not matched to a gene: 12. DNA of the CDR3: TGTGCCAGCAGCGGGACCGGGACAGGACTCGGCGAGCAGTACTTC. Translated, it gives CASSGTGTGLGEQYF.